The rows below give T cell receptor beta chains drawn from one sample of a study of blood T cells in healthy people across ages. MiXCR was run by TCRdb on the 5' RACE reads, yielding one entry per CDR3 protein. The repertoire holds 2 million or so distinct CDR3 sequences, with about 50% as singletons. Sample: blood. These receptors originate from a woman in her thirties or forties in good health. The CDR3 runs from the conserved cysteine through the conserved F or W. Each record gives: V gene, clone size, CDR3 protein. A clone size is listed for some rows: how often the clone was seen (once, few, many), or a class if it is expanded.

>TRBV7-3|few
CASSPREQGADTQYF
>TRBV7-8|.
CASAFGGNTEAFF
>TRBV11-2|few
CASSSPGHEKWALYEQYF
>TRBV7-2|.
CASSSGIGTGVFTDTQYF
>TRBV29-1|.
CSVERRASYNEQFF
>TRBV4-1|.
CASSQEDRCYDEQYF
>TRBV25-1|.
CASTRLETQYF
>TRBV24-1|few
CATSDYSVYYGYTF
>TRBV20-1|few
CSARISGVQDTQYF
>TRBV6-5|few
CASSYSNQGRQPQHF
>TRBV21-1|.
CASSKHSGGASTDTQYF
>TRBV27|.
CASSLSSRAGWPLHF
>TRBV6-6|few
CASSYSKGPSATDTQYF
>TRBV11-2|.
CASSLAGSGGYEQYF
>TRBV15|.
CATSPTSGGRNTQYF
>TRBV15|once
CATSRDLGQGAYGYTF
>TRBV20-1|few
CSAKRTSGAETQYF
>TRBV6-5|few
CASRGNRGRETQYF
>TRBV28|.
CASSLWGSGGAVADTQYF
>TRBV6-2/TRBV6-3|.
CASSPVVNEQFF
>TRBV29-1|.
CSVHGRADEQYF
>TRBV6-5|.
CASRRRTGTGSYEQYF
>TRBV20-1|.
CSAIRTGRGTGAFF
>TRBV12-3/TRBV12-4|few
CASSLSLSGNQPQHF
>TRBV7-2|.
CASSLDGRPPREQYF
>TRBV7-2|.
CASRRWAKRGVYNEQFF
>TRBV6-2/TRBV6-3|.
CASSYLLGNQPQHF
>TRBV20-1|few
CSARLAFSSYEQYF
>TRBV6-5|.
CASNPLSPNTEAFF
>TRBV24-1|.
CATSDAPRDRGDPPHHF
>TRBV7-2|.
CASSLVGTAGNSPLHF
>TRBV12-3/TRBV12-4|.
CASSPGDRGVAQPQHF
>TRBV28|.
CASNIVGAKETQYF
>TRBV7-2|.
CASSLGGGWTEAFF
>TRBV20-1|few
CSARSTNPSTDTQYF
>TRBV29-1|few
CSVDPTPSNEQYF
>TRBV3-1|.
CASSQKGTETNEQFF
>TRBV20-1|.
CSARENLQANPFGSQYF
>TRBV20-1|.
CSARDFPGTLGNQPQHF
>TRBV4-3|.
CASSHEIGLAGGYEQYF
>TRBV29-1|.
CSVRPGQRAYEQYF
>TRBV6-5|.
CASSYSLASPLHF
>TRBV18|.
CASSPPPVGTEAFF
>TRBV29-1|few
CSVRSSGRTYGYTF
>TRBV4-2|.
CASSQVSAQGGRETQYF
>TRBV4-2|.
CASSPPSANEQFF
>TRBV27|.
CASSHPEAGGRNEQFF